This T cell receptor beta chain originates from a study of PD-1 blockade in classical Hodgkin lymphoma. Time point in this sample: newly diagnosed, previously untreated cHL patient sample. It was by magnetic negative selection that CD4+ T cells were purified from thawed PBMCs. PBMCs from patients with newly diagnosed, untreated classical Hodgkin lymphoma served as a comparison group for the relapsed/refractory trial patients. Study-wide findings and caveats: Causes of the repertoire differences remain undefined, possibly disease activity or prior therapy. Newly diagnosed patients had baseline TCR diversity that was reportedly lower than that of healthy donors.

This clone appeared once. The target antigen is unknown. TCRdb keeps only in-frame clones here, not all; method: immunoSEQ multiplex PCR. The sample consists of about 20,000 clones, about 85% of them appearing once. V was clipped by 4 bases and J by 0 bases, with 16 bases between them. Germline V gives CDR1 MDHEN, CDR2 SYDVKM. This CDR3 has 16 amino acids. The V gene is TRBV28, the J gene TRBJ2-7; D might be TRBD1 (6 bases). The source is a human donor with classical Hodgkin lymphoma. Sequenced: CD4+ T cells from blood. CDR3 protein: CASSSPGTPSSYEQYF. CDR3 in DNA: TGTGCCAGCAGTTCCCCCGGGACACCGAGCTCCTACGAGCAGTACTTC.